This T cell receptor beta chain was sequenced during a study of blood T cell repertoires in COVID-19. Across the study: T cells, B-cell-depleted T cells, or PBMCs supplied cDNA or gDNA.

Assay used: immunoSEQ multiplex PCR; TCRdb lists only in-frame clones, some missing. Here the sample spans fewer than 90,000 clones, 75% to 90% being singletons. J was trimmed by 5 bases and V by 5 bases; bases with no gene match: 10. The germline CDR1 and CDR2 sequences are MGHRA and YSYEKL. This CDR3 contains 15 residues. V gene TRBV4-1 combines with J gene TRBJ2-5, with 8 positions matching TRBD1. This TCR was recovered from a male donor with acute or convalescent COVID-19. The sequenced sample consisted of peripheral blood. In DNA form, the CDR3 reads TGCGCCAGCAGCACACCAGGGGGCCCGCCTGAGACCCAGTACTTC. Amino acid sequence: CASSTPGGPPETQYF.